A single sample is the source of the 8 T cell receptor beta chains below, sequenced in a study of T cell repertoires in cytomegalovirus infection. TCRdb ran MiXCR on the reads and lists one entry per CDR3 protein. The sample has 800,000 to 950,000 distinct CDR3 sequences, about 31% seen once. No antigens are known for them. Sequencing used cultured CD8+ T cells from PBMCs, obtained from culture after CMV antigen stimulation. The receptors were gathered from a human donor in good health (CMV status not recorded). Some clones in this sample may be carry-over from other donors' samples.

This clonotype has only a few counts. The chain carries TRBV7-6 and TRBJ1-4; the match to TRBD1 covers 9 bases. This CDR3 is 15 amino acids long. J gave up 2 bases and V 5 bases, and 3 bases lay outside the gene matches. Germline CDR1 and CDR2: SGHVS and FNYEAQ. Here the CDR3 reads CASSITGGTNEKLFF. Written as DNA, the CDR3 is TGTGCCAGCAGCATTACAGGGGGCACTAATGAAAAACTGTTTTTT.

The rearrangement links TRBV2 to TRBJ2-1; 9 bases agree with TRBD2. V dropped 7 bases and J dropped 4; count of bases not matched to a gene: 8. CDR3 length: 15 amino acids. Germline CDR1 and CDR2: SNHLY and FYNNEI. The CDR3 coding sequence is TGTGCCAGCATTCCGATTAGCGGGGGTTACAATGAGCAGTTCTTC. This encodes CASIPISGGYNEQFF.

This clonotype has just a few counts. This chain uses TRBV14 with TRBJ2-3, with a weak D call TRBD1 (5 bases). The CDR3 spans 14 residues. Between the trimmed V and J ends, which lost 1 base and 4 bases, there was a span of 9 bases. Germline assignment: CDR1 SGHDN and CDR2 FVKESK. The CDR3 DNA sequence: TGTGCCAGCAGCCAAGTCTCCAGGGCAGATACGCAGTATTTT. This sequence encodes CASSQVSRADTQYF.

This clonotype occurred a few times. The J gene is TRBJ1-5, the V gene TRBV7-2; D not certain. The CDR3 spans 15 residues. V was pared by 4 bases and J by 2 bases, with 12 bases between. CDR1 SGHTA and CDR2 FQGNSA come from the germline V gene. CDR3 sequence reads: CASSWEASRNQPQHF. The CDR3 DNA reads TGTGCCAGCAGCTGGGAGGCTTCGCGCAATCAGCCCCAGCATTTT.

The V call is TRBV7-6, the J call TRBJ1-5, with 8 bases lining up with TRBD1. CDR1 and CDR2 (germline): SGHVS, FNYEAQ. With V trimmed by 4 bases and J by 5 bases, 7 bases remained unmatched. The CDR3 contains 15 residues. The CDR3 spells CASSSTDRADQPQHF. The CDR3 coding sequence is TGTGCCAGCAGCTCCACGGACAGGGCCGATCAGCCCCAGCATTTT.

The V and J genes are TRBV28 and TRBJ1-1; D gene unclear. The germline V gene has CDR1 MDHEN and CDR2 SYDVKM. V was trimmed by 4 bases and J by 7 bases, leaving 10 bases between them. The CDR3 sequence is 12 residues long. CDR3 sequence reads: CASSSSLVEAFF. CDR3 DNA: TGTGCCAGCAGTTCCTCCCTAGTTGAAGCTTTCTTT.

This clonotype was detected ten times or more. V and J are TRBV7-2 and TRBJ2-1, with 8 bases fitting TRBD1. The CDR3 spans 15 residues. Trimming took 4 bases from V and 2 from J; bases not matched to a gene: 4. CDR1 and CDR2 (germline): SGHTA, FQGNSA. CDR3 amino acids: CASSYGQGTYNEQFF. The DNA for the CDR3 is TGTGCCAGCAGCTATGGACAGGGTACCTACAATGAGCAGTTCTTC. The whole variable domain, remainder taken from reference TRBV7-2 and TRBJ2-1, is GAGVSQSPSNKVTEKGKDVELRCDPISGHTALYWYRQSLGQGLEFLIYFQGNSAPDKSGLPSDRFSAERTGGSVSTLTIQRTQQEDSAVYLCASSYGQGTYNEQFFGPGTRLTVL.

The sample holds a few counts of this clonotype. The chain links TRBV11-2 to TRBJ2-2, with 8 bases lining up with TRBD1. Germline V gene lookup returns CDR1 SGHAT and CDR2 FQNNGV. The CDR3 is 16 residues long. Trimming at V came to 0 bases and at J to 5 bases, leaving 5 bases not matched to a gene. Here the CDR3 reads CASSLDRTGRTGELFF. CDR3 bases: TGTGCCAGCAGCTTAGATAGGACAGGGAGGACCGGGGAGCTGTTTTTT.